The 15 T cell receptor beta chains presented below share a single source sample, sequenced in a study of cytomegalovirus exposure and HLA in healthy donors. Repertoires were generated with immunoSEQ multiplex PCR, while TCRdb's copy carries only in-frame clones and drops some. The table shows 120,000 or so clones, with approximately 95% occurring only once. Sequenced input: PBMCs. The receptors come from a man aged 18 to 29 in good health and CMV-seronegative.

The chain couples TRBV4-1 to TRBJ1-3, with 10 bases aligning to TRBD1. Germline CDR1 is MGHRA and CDR2 is YSYEKL. With V trimmed by 3 bases and J by 2 bases, 10 bases remained unmatched. The CDR3 consists of 18 residues. As DNA, the CDR3 is TGCGCCAGCAGCCAGCGCACCTGGGACAGGGGTACTGGAAACACCATATATTTT. Translating gives CASSQRTWDRGTGNTIYF.

The gene calls are TRBV18 and TRBJ1-4, with D perhaps matching TRBD1 (6 bases). Looked up from germline, CDR1 is KGHSH and CDR2 is LQKENI. The CDR3 extends over 16 amino acids. Between the trimmed V and J ends, which lost 3 bases and 0 bases, there was a span of 11 bases. The CDR3 DNA reads TGTGCCAGCTCACCCACAGGGCCTGCAACTAATGAAAAACTGTTTTTT. This gives the protein CASSPTGPATNEKLFF. Full variable domain (remainder filled in from reference TRBV18 and TRBJ1-4): NAGVMQNPRHLVRRRGQEARLRCSPMKGHSHVYWYRQLPEEGLKFMVYLQKENIIDESGMPKERFSAEFPKEGPSILRIQQVVRGDSAAYFCASSPTGPATNEKLFFGSGTQLSVL.

The chain links TRBV7-9 to TRBJ2-3; D is perhaps TRBD1 (6 bases). CDR1 SEHNR and CDR2 FQNEAQ come from the germline V gene (reference sequence). The CDR3 runs to 16 residues. Trimming shortened V by 1 base and J by 0 bases, and 11 bases separated the two germline ends. The CDR3 loop reads CASSLGGQSSTDTQYF. CDR3 DNA sequence: TGTGCCAGCAGCTTAGGTGGACAGTCTAGCACAGATACGCAGTATTTT.

The chain combines TRBV4-3 with TRBJ2-7; D possibly corresponds to TRBD1 (6 bases). Trimming removed 1 base at V and 3 bases at J, with 13 bases between. Germline loops: CDR1 LGHNA, CDR2 YSLEER. CDR3 length equals 15 residues. The CDR3 here is CASSQGGGPFYEQYF. The CDR3 DNA reads as TGCGCCAGCAGCCAAGGTGGGGGCCCCTTCTACGAGCAGTACTTC.

V usage is TRBV2 and J usage is TRBJ2-7, with D perhaps TRBD2 (5 bases). Trimming took 8 bases from V and 1 from J, leaving 18 bases between them. The CDR3 has 15 residues. Germline V CDR1 and CDR2: SNHLY, FYNNEI. Written as DNA, the CDR3 is TGTGCCAGCTCCGAAGGAGGCAGGTATTCCTACGAGCAGTACTTC. This codes for CASSEGGRYSYEQYF.

V and J are TRBV2 and TRBJ1-2, with D perhaps matching TRBD1 (5 bases). V was clipped by 5 bases and J by 0 bases, with 10 bases between them. The CDR3 has 14 residues. CDR1 and CDR2 (germline): SNHLY, FYNNEI. The CDR3 sequence is CASSFDSPNYGYTF. CDR3 DNA: TGTGCCAGCAGTTTCGACAGTCCTAACTATGGCTACACCTTC.

As regards this clone: The same CDR3 also results from other DNA sequences found in this sample. The V and J genes are TRBV9 and TRBJ2-1, with TRBD2 identical over 9 bases. The germline V gene has CDR1 SGDLS and CDR2 YYNGEE. CDR3 length: 16 amino acids. The ends lost 0 bases at V and 4 bases at J; junction bases unmatched: 5. The CDR3 loop reads CASSVVGTSSYNEQFF. The CDR3 nucleotides are TGTGCCAGCAGCGTAGTAGGGACTAGCAGTTACAATGAGCAGTTCTTC.

This CDR3 reads CASRRQGFYEQYF. CDR3 DNA: TGTGCCAGTAGACGCCAGGGGTTCTACGAGCAGTACTTC. This rearrangement joins TRBV19 to TRBJ2-7, with TRBD1 as a possible D gene (6 bases). The V gene's germline CDR1 is LNHDA and CDR2 SQIVND (reference sequence). The CDR3 spans 13 residues. V lost 6 bases and J lost 3, with 12 bases in between. Filled out from reference TRBV19 and TRBJ2-7, the complete variable domain reads DGGITQSPKYLFRKEGQNVTLSCEQNLNHDAMYWYRQDPGQGLRLIYYSQIVNDFQKGDIAEGYSVSREKKESFPLTVTSAQKNPTAFYLCASRRQGFYEQYFGPGTRLTVT.

The rearrangement joins TRBV27 to TRBJ1-1; TRBD1 might be the D (5 bases). Trimming removed 5 bases at V and 1 base at J, with 14 bases between. This CDR3 has 15 amino acids. The germline gives CDR1 MNHEY, CDR2 SMNVEV (reference sequence). In nucleotides, the CDR3 is TGTGCCAGCAGTATCAACAGGTTACAGAACACTGAAGCTTTCTTT. It encodes CASSINRLQNTEAFF.

The gene calls are TRBV5-8 and TRBJ2-7; D might be TRBD1 (6 bases). V shed 4 bases and J shed 3 bases, with 11 bases lying between them. The CDR3 is 13 residues long. Germline V gene lookup returns CDR1 SGHTS and CDR2 YDEGEE. CDR3 nucleotides: TGTGCCAGCAGCAAACACAGGGTCTACGAGCAGTACTTC. Translated: CASSKHRVYEQYF. Together with reference TRBV5-8 and TRBJ2-7, the CDR3 gives the full variable domain: EAGVTQSPTHLIKTRGQQATLRCSPISGHTSVYWYQQALGLGLQFLLWYDEGEERNRGNFPPRFSGRQFPNYSSELNVNALELEDSALYLCASSKHRVYEQYFGPGTRLTVT.

The chain couples TRBV28 to TRBJ2-3; D is uncertain. This CDR3 has 14 residues. Per germline, CDR1 MDHEN and CDR2 SYDVKM. V was cut by 2 bases and J by 4 bases, with 10 bases left in between. The CDR3 region is CASSLQAPADTQYF. In DNA, the CDR3 is TGTGCCAGCAGTTTACAGGCCCCAGCAGATACGCAGTATTTT.

The chain has TRBV7-3 and TRBJ2-2; 9 bases are shared with TRBD1. The CDR3 is 16 residues long. Looked up from germline, CDR1 is SGHTA and CDR2 is FQGTGA. With V trimmed by 5 bases and J by 7 bases, 11 bases remained unmatched. CDR3 loop: CASSSWTGEGVGELFF. The CDR3, as DNA: TGTGCCAGCAGCAGTTGGACAGGGGAGGGAGTCGGGGAGCTGTTTTTT.

The chain carries TRBV10-3 and TRBJ1-1; TRBD1 aligns across 8 bases. This CDR3 spans 13 amino acids. V was pared by 6 bases and J by 4 bases, with 4 bases of the junction left unmatched. Germline-derived CDR1 and CDR2 are ENHRY and SYGVKD. Here the CDR3 reads CAISQGAFTEAFF. Written as DNA, the CDR3 is TGTGCCATCAGCCAGGGGGCTTTCACTGAAGCTTTCTTT.

The chain recombines TRBV27 with TRBJ2-7, with D perhaps TRBD2 (5 bases). V lost 5 bases, J lost 7 bases, and 21 bases lay in between. The V gene's germline CDR1 is MNHEY and CDR2 SMNVEV (reference sequence). CDR3 length: 15 residues. DNA of the CDR3: TGTGCCAGCAGTCCGTGGGTTCACCCTTCGGGGGAGCAGTACTTC. This sequence encodes CASSPWVHPSGEQYF.

The gene calls are TRBV9 and TRBJ1-2; TRBD1 is a possible D gene (5 bases). Germline CDR1 SGDLS, CDR2 YYNGEE. CDR3 size: 15 residues. The V and J ends lost 3 bases and 3 bases respectively, with 15 bases between them. This CDR3 reads CASSGSGISDYGYTF. CDR3 DNA: TGTGCCAGCAGCGGATCAGGGATTTCAGACTATGGCTACACCTTC.